These 31 T cell receptor beta chains were sequenced from one sample in a study of shared clonotypes between healthy human individuals. Naive CD8 cells lacked CD45RO, underwent positive selection for CCR7 and left out terminally differentiated effector memory CD45RA+ cells. Repertoires were generated with immunoSEQ multiplex PCR, while TCRdb's copy carries only in-frame clones and drops some. The data show about 2.2 million clones, with 80% to 95% seen just once and more than 1.5% held by the top ten. Sequencing was carried out using naive CD8+ T cells from PBMCs. These receptor sequences come from a young man in good health. Some clones in this sample may be carry-over from other donors' samples.

The rearrangement uses TRBV7-9 and TRBJ2-1, with TRBD1 identical over 10 bases. V lost 3 bases, J lost 7 bases, and 9 bases stayed unmatched. Germline-derived CDR1 and CDR2 are SEHNR and FQNEAQ (reference sequence). This CDR3 comprises 16 residues. CDR3 loop: CASSLWTGTGDNEQFF. The CDR3 DNA reads as TGTGCCAGCAGCTTGTGGACCGGGACAGGGGATAATGAGCAGTTCTTC.

The chain recombines TRBV7-8 with TRBJ2-1, with D perhaps TRBD1 (5 bases). This CDR3 has 14 amino acids. V gave up 1 base and J gave up 3 bases, with 7 bases separating them. Germline CDR1 SGHVS, CDR2 FQNEAQ. In DNA form, the CDR3 reads TGTGCCAGCAGCTTAGGACAGAACTACAATGAGCAGTTCTTC. This encodes CASSLGQNYNEQFF. Full variable domain (outside the CDR3, taken from reference TRBV7-8 and TRBJ2-1): GAGVSQSPRYKVAKRGQDVALRCDPISGHVSLFWYQQALGQGPEFLTYFQNEAQLDKSGLPSDRFFAERPEGSVSTLKIQRTQQEDSAVYLCASSLGQNYNEQFFGPGTRLTVL.

The V and J genes are TRBV10-1 and TRBJ2-1, with TRBD1 identical over 8 bases. Germline V gives CDR1 WNHNN, CDR2 SYGVQD (reference sequence). V shed 7 bases, J shed 5 bases, and the junction held 4 bases outside the gene matches. The CDR3 length is 13 residues. Here the CDR3 reads CASKDRDNNEQFF. Written as DNA, the CDR3 is TGCGCCAGCAAGGACAGGGACAACAATGAGCAGTTCTTC.

The rearrangement uses TRBV5-1 and TRBJ1-4; 7 bases fit TRBD1. CDR3 length: 14 amino acids. The germline V gene has CDR1 SGHRS and CDR2 YFSETQ. Trimming cost V 4 bases and J 8 bases; bases outside gene matches: 8. The CDR3 coding sequence is TGCGCCAGCAGCCTCCGGGACAGAGGAGAAAAACTGTTTTTT. Translating gives CASSLRDRGEKLFF.

For the CDR3, the DNA is TGTGCCATCAATGGGTTAGGGGCCAACGTCCTGACTTTC. Translation: CAINGLGANVLTF. The V gene is TRBV10-3, the J gene TRBJ2-6; D gene unclear. V was shortened by 7 bases and J by 4 bases, with 8 bases between the two germline ends. From germline, CDR1 is ENHRY and CDR2 SYGVKD. CDR3 length equals 13 residues.

On this clone itself: This same CDR3 is encoded by further DNA sequences in the sample. The rearrangement uses TRBV7-9 and TRBJ1-5; D gene unclear. The CDR3 totals 14 residues. The V and J ends lost 1 base and 3 bases respectively, with 7 bases between them. Per the germline V gene, CDR1 is SEHNR and CDR2 is FQNEAQ (reference sequence). DNA of the CDR3: TGTGCCAGCAGCTTAGGATCTGACAATCAGCCCCAGCATTTT. Protein: CASSLGSDNQPQHF.

This chain links TRBV4-3 with TRBJ2-7; TRBD2 matches at 15 bases. CDR3 length equals 16 residues. CDR1 and CDR2 (germline): LGHNA, YSLEER. V was pared by 3 bases and J by 4 bases, with 4 bases of the junction left unmatched. The DNA of the CDR3 is TGCGCCAGCAGCCAGGGACTAGCGGGAGGTCAATACGAGCAGTACTTC. Protein: CASSQGLAGGQYEQYF.

The chain has TRBV30 and TRBJ1-2; D gene unclear. The germline V gene has CDR1 GTSNPN and CDR2 SVGIG (reference sequence). Trimming removed 1 base from V and 0 bases from J, with 9 bases in between. The CDR3 consists of 14 residues. CDR3 protein: CAWSGVESNYGYTF. For the CDR3, the DNA is TGTGCCTGGAGTGGGGTCGAGTCTAACTATGGCTACACCTTC.

This sequence joins TRBV6-5 and TRBJ1-2, with D possibly being TRBD1 (5 bases). The CDR3 length is 14 residues. Germline V gene data show CDR1 as MNHEY and CDR2 as SVGAGI. Trimming removed 6 bases at V and 2 bases at J, with 13 bases between. The CDR3 spells CASSHGGPNYGYTF. The CDR3 nucleotides are TGTGCCAGCAGCCATGGGGGACCAAACTATGGCTACACCTTC.

Regarding this clone: The same CDR3 is also encoded by other DNA sequences in this sample. The chain employs TRBV9 and TRBJ2-1; 10 nucleotides line up with TRBD1. Germline V gene lookup returns CDR1 SGDLS and CDR2 YYNGEE. V was pared by 0 bases and J by 5 bases, with 2 bases of the junction left unmatched. This CDR3 spans 15 amino acids. CDR3 protein: CASSVGQGAHNEQFF. The CDR3 DNA reads as TGTGCCAGCAGCGTAGGACAGGGGGCTCACAATGAGCAGTTCTTC. Supplemented by reference TRBV9 and TRBJ2-1, the full variable domain reads DSGVTQTPKHLITATGQRVTLRCSPRSGDLSVYWYQQSLDQGLQFLIQYYNGEERAKGNILERFSAQQFPDLHSELNLSSLELGDSALYFCASSVGQGAHNEQFFGPGTRLTVL.

The chain joins TRBV29-1 to TRBJ2-1, with 7 positions matching TRBD1. The CDR3 has 16 residues. V gave up 7 bases and J gave up 0 bases; unmatched junction bases: 12. The germline gives CDR1 SQVTM, CDR2 ANQGSEA. The CDR3 nucleotides read TGCAGCGGAACGGGACAGATAGGTGGCTCCTACAATGAGCAGTTCTTC. Residues: CSGTGQIGGSYNEQFF.

The chain links TRBV6-5 to TRBJ2-3, with D possibly being TRBD2 (6 bases). V was cut by 0 bases and J by 6 bases, with 16 bases left in between. CDR1 MNHEY and CDR2 SVGAGI come from the germline V gene. The CDR3 sequence is 16 residues long. CDR3 amino acids: CASSYSASGPQDTQYF. The CDR3 DNA sequence: TGTGCCAGCAGTTACTCGGCCAGCGGGCCCCAGGATACGCAGTATTTT.

The V and J genes are TRBV11-2 and TRBJ2-2; 11 positions agree with TRBD2. The germline V gene encodes CDR1 SGHAT and CDR2 FQNNGV. The CDR3 is 16 amino acids. The junction had 7 bases not matched to a gene; V was cut back by 8 bases and J by 2 bases. CDR3: CASPIAGGPNTGELFF. For the CDR3, the DNA is TGTGCCAGCCCGATAGCGGGAGGGCCAAACACCGGGGAGCTGTTTTTT.

The chain has TRBV4-1 and TRBJ2-7; TRBD2 aligns across 8 bases. Per the germline V gene, CDR1 is MGHRA and CDR2 is YSYEKL. CDR3 size: 16 residues. The V gene end was trimmed by 4 bases and the J gene end by 9 bases; junction bases not matched to a gene: 17. The CDR3 region has the DNA TGCGCCAGCAGCCCCCAACGGGGACTAGATGTGTTTGTGCAGTACTTC. As protein: CASSPQRGLDVFVQYF.

A remark on this clone: Other DNA sequences from this sample encode an identical CDR3 as well. The CDR3 nucleotides read TGCGCCAGCAGCCAGGATAGCAGGGACTATGGCTACACCTTC. It is translated as CASSQDSRDYGYTF. The chain links TRBV4-3 to TRBJ1-2; D is possibly TRBD1 (5 bases). In germline, CDR1 is LGHNA, CDR2 YSLEER. The germline V and J ends were trimmed by 3 bases and 3 bases, with 11 bases remaining between them. This CDR3 comprises 14 residues.

The rearrangement links TRBV5-1 to TRBJ2-1; 7 bases line up with TRBD2. Germline lookup yields CDR1 SGHRS and CDR2 YFSETQ. Trimming cost V 1 base and J 9 bases; bases outside gene matches: 13. This CDR3 is built from 16 residues. In nucleotides, the CDR3 is TGCGCCAGCAGCTTGAAACCCCGGGAGGTAGGGTCTGAGCAGTTCTTC. It yields the protein CASSLKPREVGSEQFF. Together with reference TRBV5-1 and TRBJ2-1, the CDR3 gives the full variable domain: KAGVTQTPRYLIKTRGQQVTLSCSPISGHRSVSWYQQTPGQGLQFLFEYFSETQRNKGNFPGRFSGRQFSNSRSEMNVSTLELGDSALYLCASSLKPREVGSEQFFGPGTRLTVL.

To note about this clone: Other DNA sequences in the sample encode the same CDR3. The J gene is TRBJ2-1, the V gene TRBV7-2, with 7 positions matching TRBD1. V lost 4 bases and J lost 4; bases outside the gene matches: 7. This CDR3 spans 15 amino acids. Looked up from germline, CDR1 is SGHTA and CDR2 is FQGNSA. The CDR3 sequence is CASSSRDRLYNEQFF. CDR3 in DNA: TGTGCCAGCAGCTCCCGGGACAGACTATACAATGAGCAGTTCTTC.

This clone appeared a single time. The J gene is TRBJ2-1, the V gene TRBV7-9, with 8 positions matching TRBD2. V gave up 6 bases and J gave up 4 bases; unmatched junction bases: 5. Germline V lookup: CDR1 SEHNR, CDR2 FQNEAQ (reference sequence). CDR3 length equals 14 residues. CDR3 region: CASRRGLDYNEQFF. The DNA of the CDR3 is TGTGCCAGCAGGCGGGGACTAGATTACAATGAGCAGTTCTTC.

This chain links TRBV5-1 with TRBJ2-7; D perhaps matches TRBD2 (6 bases). Trimming cost V 4 bases and J 6 bases, with 8 bases left between them. This CDR3 is built from 11 residues. Germline V gene data show CDR1 as SGHRS and CDR2 as YFSETQ. In nucleotides, the CDR3 is TGCGCCAGCAGCAGGGACTTCGAGCAGTACTTC. It codes for CASSRDFEQYF.

This clone has only one observation. The genes are TRBV27 and TRBJ2-1; the match to TRBD2 covers 8 bases. V lost 4 bases to trimming and J lost 0 bases; unmatched junction nucleotides: 17. The CDR3 totals 20 residues. Germline loops: CDR1 MNHEY, CDR2 SMNVEV (reference sequence). CDR3 amino acids: CASSYQRPLAGGSSYNEQFF. In DNA form, the CDR3 reads TGTGCCAGCAGTTATCAGAGGCCCCTAGCGGGCGGGAGCTCCTACAATGAGCAGTTCTTC.

This clone was seen once. V usage is TRBV12-5 and J usage is TRBJ2-3; 7 nucleotides line up with TRBD2. The CDR3 covers 14 residues. CDR1 and CDR2 from the germline V gene are LGHNT and FRNRAP. V shed 6 bases, J shed 2 bases, and the junction held 5 bases outside the gene matches. CDR3 coding DNA: TGTGCTAGTGGCCGGGGGGAGTTCACAGATACGCAGTATTTT. It codes for CASGRGEFTDTQYF.

The gene calls are TRBV6-1 and TRBJ1-1; no clear D. The CDR3 sequence is 14 residues long. Trimming shortened V by 7 bases and J by 5 bases, and 17 bases separated the two germline ends. Germline V gene data show CDR1 as MNHNS and CDR2 as SASEGT. In DNA form, the CDR3 reads TGTGCCAGCACCGACCGCCACAGAGGGACTGAAGCTTTCTTT. This codes for CASTDRHRGTEAFF.

Note on this clone: An end of the junction does not agree with germline; a read error may underlie this. This rearrangement joins TRBV7-9 to TRBJ1-4, with D hard to call. CDR3 length equals 15 residues. Germline loops: CDR1 SEHNR, CDR2 FQNEAQ (reference sequence). CDR3 in amino acids: CANSHAGPTNEKLFF. CDR3 sequence (DNA): TGTGCCAACAGCCACGCAGGACCAACTAATGAAAAACTGTTTTTT.

CDR3 residues: CASSPPTGASYEQYF. DNA for the CDR3: TGTGCCAGCTCACCACCGACAGGGGCCTCCTACGAGCAGTACTTC. The chain carries TRBV18 and TRBJ2-7; 8 bases fit TRBD1. CDR3 length equals 15 residues. V trimming: 0 bases; J trimming: 0 bases; junction bases outside the gene matches: 1. Germline CDR1 is KGHSH and CDR2 is LQKENI.

The chain has TRBV4-2 and TRBJ2-3, with 12 nucleotides matching TRBD2. There are 15 residues in the CDR3. In germline, CDR1 is LGHNA, CDR2 YNFKEQ. Unmatched junction bases numbered 4, after V lost 6 bases and J lost 3 bases. Here the CDR3 DNA reads TGTGCCAGCAGGCGACTAGCGGGAGCAACAGATACGCAGTATTTT. Protein sequence: CASRRLAGATDTQYF.

V usage is TRBV9 and J usage is TRBJ1-5; TRBD1 aligns across 8 bases. V was pared by 4 bases and J by 3 bases, with 6 bases of the junction left unmatched. CDR1 and CDR2 (germline): SGDLS, YYNGEE. This CDR3 region has 15 residues. The CDR3 DNA is TGTGCCAGCAGCCGACAGGGGAGGACCAATCAGCCCCAGCATTTT. Amino acid sequence: CASSRQGRTNQPQHF.

V usage is TRBV5-4 and J usage is TRBJ1-1; D uncertain. The CDR3 extends over 15 amino acids. V lost 0 bases and J 2 bases, leaving 11 bases between the germline ends. Germline CDR1 is SGHNT and CDR2 is YYREEE (reference sequence). The CDR3 region is CASSLGQDFNTEAFF. CDR3 DNA sequence: TGTGCCAGCAGCTTGGGTCAGGACTTCAACACTGAAGCTTTCTTT.

This clone was counted once. The chain links TRBV10-3 to TRBJ1-1; TRBD1 agrees at 9 bases. Germline V gene data show CDR1 as ENHRY and CDR2 as SYGVKD. V shed 2 bases and J 4 bases; nucleotides not matched to a gene: 8. This CDR3 has 16 amino acids. The CDR3 sequence is CAISEETGGRGTEAFF. CDR3 DNA: TGTGCCATCAGTGAGGAAACAGGGGGCAGGGGCACTGAAGCTTTCTTT.

V usage is TRBV9 and J usage is TRBJ1-2; D is ambiguous. This CDR3 is 15 amino acids long. CDR1 SGDLS and CDR2 YYNGEE come from the germline V gene. Trimming stripped 0 bases from V and 2 bases from J, with 11 bases between. The CDR3 DNA reads as TGTGCCAGCAGCGTAGGCGGAAACCTCAACTATGGCTACACCTTC. Translated, it gives CASSVGGNLNYGYTF. The entire variable domain, with the rest obtained from reference TRBV9 and TRBJ1-2, is as follows: DSGVTQTPKHLITATGQRVTLRCSPRSGDLSVYWYQQSLDQGLQFLIQYYNGEERAKGNILERFSAQQFPDLHSELNLSSLELGDSALYFCASSVGGNLNYGYTFGSGTRLTVV.

In the case of this clone: Within the sample, other DNA sequences also encode this same CDR3. The gene calls are TRBV27 and TRBJ1-5; D perhaps matches TRBD1 (6 bases). V was cut by 3 bases and J by 4 bases, with 10 bases left in between. Germline V gives CDR1 MNHEY, CDR2 SMNVEV (reference sequence). The CDR3 length is 14 residues. The CDR3 DNA reads TGTGCCAGCAGTTTGATAGGGGGAAATCAGCCCCAGCATTTT. This gives the protein CASSLIGGNQPQHF.

Concerning this clone itself: The sample contains more than one DNA sequence encoding this CDR3. The chain couples TRBV27 to TRBJ2-3; D is uncertain. V dropped 2 bases and J dropped 0 bases, with 12 bases sitting between them. The CDR3 spans 16 residues. CDR1 and CDR2 from the germline V gene are MNHEY and SMNVEV (reference sequence). CDR3 region: CASSLGGRLSTDTQYF. As DNA, the CDR3 is TGTGCCAGCAGTTTAGGCGGACGGCTGAGCACAGATACGCAGTATTTT.